A selection of T cell receptor beta chains follows, all from one sample in a study of tumor and adjacent non-tumor tissue in lung cancer. In TCRdb, the multiplex PCR reads were re-called with MiXCR into one record per CDR3 protein. Here the sample spans roughly 43,000 distinct CDR3 sequences, less than 65% being singletons. The sequencing input was distant non-tumor lung tissue. These TCRs come from a man aged 50 or older with non-small cell lung cancer. Each CDR3 is given with its conserved first and last residue. D genes are given only for firm matches. Size is omitted from some rows. Given values are once, few, many or a class for expanded clones.

>TRBD2|TRBJ2-7|TRBV6-6|.
TGTGCCAGCGGCAGAGGAGCTAGCGGGAGAGACGAGCAGTACTTC
CASGRGASGRDEQYF
>.|TRBJ2-7|TRBV11-2|.
TGTGCCAGCACCTTAGAACGCTACGAGCAGTACTTC
CASTLERYEQYF
>.|TRBJ2-1|TRBV5-6|many
TGTGCCAGCAGCTGGGCCAGGGGCAGCACCACCTCCTACAATGAGCAGTTCTTC
CASSWARGSTTSYNEQFF
>.|TRBJ2-7|TRBV6-1|once
TGTGCCGGCCTGTACCTTGGGGCAGGGGTGGCCTACGAGCAGTACTTC
CAGLYLGAGVAYEQYF
>.|TRBJ2-1|TRBV24-1|few
TGTGCCACCAGTGATTTAGGGTCCTATAATGAGCAGTTCTTC
CATSDLGSYNEQFF
>TRBD2|TRBJ2-3|TRBV20-1|.
TGCAGTCCTGGAAGCGGGAGCAGAGATACGCAGTATTTT
CSPGSGSRDTQYF
>.|TRBJ1-1|TRBV4-1|many
TGCGCCAGCAGCCAAGATAGAAGGGGACGAGCTTTCTTT
CASSQDRRGRAFF
>.|TRBJ2-1|TRBV5-1|.
TGCGCCAGCAGCTCAGGCCGGTACAATGAGCAGTTCTTC
CASSSGRYNEQFF
>.|TRBJ2-7|TRBV29-1|.
TGCAATGTAGAAACGGGTGCGGACGAGCAGTACTTC
CNVETGADEQYF
>.|TRBJ1-1|TRBV5-6|many
TGTGCCAGCAGCTTGTATGGTGCGAACACTGAAGCTTTCTTT
CASSLYGANTEAFF
>TRBD1|TRBJ2-3|TRBV5-1|.
TGCGCCAGCAGCTTGGAGGGGGCCCGCGCAGATACGCAGTATTTT
CASSLEGARADTQYF
>.|TRBJ1-5|TRBV20-1|.
TGCACTGCTAGACCCTCGGGGCAGCCCCAACATTTT
CTARPSGQPQHF
>.|TRBJ2-2|TRBV5-4|.
TGTGCCAGCAGCTGGAGGGGTTTATCGGGAAACACCGGGGAGCTGTTTTTT
CASSWRGLSGNTGELFF
>.|TRBJ2-7|TRBV4-2|many
TGTGCCAGCAGCCAACAACAGGCCTCCTACGAGCAGTACTTC
CASSQQQASYEQYF
>.|TRBJ2-3|TRBV5-4|.
TGTGCCAGCAGCTTTAGTGTGGGGGCGTTATCGCAGTATTTT
CASSFSVGALSQYF
>.|TRBJ2-1|TRBV11-3|.
TGTGCCAGCAGCCCGAGTGGTGTGGAGGAGCAGCCCTTC
CASSPSGVEEQPF
>.|TRBJ1-2|TRBV28|.
TGTGCCAGCAGTTTAATAGGGTATGGCTACACCTTC
CASSLIGYGYTF
>.|TRBJ1-1|TRBV6-5|.
TGTGCCAGCATGATACAAGGAGACACTGAAGCTTTCTTT
CASMIQGDTEAFF
>.|TRBJ1-1|TRBV5-1|many
TGCGCCAGCAGCTTTAATGCGGGCATGAACACTGAAGCTTTCTTT
CASSFNAGMNTEAFF
>TRBD2|TRBJ2-1|TRBV12-3/TRBV12-4|.
TGTGCCAGCAGTTTCAGCGGGGCCTCCTGCAATGAGCACTTCTTC
CASSFSGASCNEHFF
>.|TRBJ1-2|TRBV12-3/TRBV12-4|.
TGTGTCAGCAGCCTCAGAGCTAGGGATTCCTACACCTTT
CVSSLRARDSYTF
>.|TRBJ2-7|TRBV6-5|.
TGTGCCAGCAGTACGGACCAGAGGGAGCGGTACTTC
CASSTDQRERYF
>TRBD2|TRBJ2-7|TRBV11-2|.
TGTGTGAACAGCTTAGCGGGGGGCCCTTCCTACGAGCAGTACTTC
CVNSLAGGPSYEQYF
>.|TRBJ1-3|TRBV4-2|many
TGTGCCAGCAGCCAGCCGAACTCTGGAAACACCATATATTTT
CASSQPNSGNTIYF
>.|TRBJ2-7|TRBV10-3|.
TGTCCCATCAAAACTCCGAACCACGAGCGGTACTTC
CPIKTPNHERYF
>TRBD1|TRBJ2-7|TRBV11-3|.
TGTACCAGCAGCCCGGGACAGGGACTACTCTACGAACAGTACTTC
CTSSPGQGLLYEQYF
>TRBD1|TRBJ2-7|TRBV10-2|.
TGCGCCAGTGGGTTTGGGCAGGGGGTCAAGCAGTACTTC
CASGFGQGVKQYF
>.|TRBJ2-3|TRBV6-5|.
TGTGCCAGCAGTTACTTGACGGTGTCAGATCAGCCCCAGTATTTT
CASSYLTVSDQPQYF
>.|TRBJ1-2|TRBV6-1|many
TGTGCCAGCACAGCACAGAGAAATGGCTACACCTTC
CASTAQRNGYTF
>TRBD1|TRBJ1-5|TRBV28|few
TGTGTCAGCGGCGGGACAGCAAATCAGCCCCAGCATTTT
CVSGGTANQPQHF
>TRBD2|TRBJ2-7|TRBV19|.
TGTGCCAGTAGTATAGCGGGGGGACCGAACTACGAGCAGTACTTC
CASSIAGGPNYEQYF
>TRBD1|TRBJ2-1|TRBV29-1|many
TGCAGCGTGGACTCCGGGACAGGTTTTGGCAATGAGCAGTTCTTC
CSVDSGTGFGNEQFF
>TRBD2|TRBJ2-2|TRBV7-8|few
TGTGCCAGCAGCTTTAGGCGGGAGGGTGGCACCGGGGAGCTGTTTTTT
CASSFRREGGTGELFF
>TRBD1|TRBJ2-5|TRBV5-6|many
TGTGCCAGCAGCTCGGACAGGCAAGAGACCCAGTACTTC
CASSSDRQETQYF
>.|TRBJ2-1|TRBV11-3|few
TGTGCCAGCAGCCCCGCGGGGCCGGGTGGCGCATACAATGTGCAGTTCTTC
CASSPAGPGGAYNVQFF
>.|TRBJ1-2|TRBV10-3|.
TGTGCCATCACTGAGTCGATGGGGCATGTAGATGGTTACACCTTC
CAITESMGHVDGYTF
>.|TRBJ2-1|TRBV29-1|.
TGCAGCGTTGGACTCTTAGCTAGGGAGCAATTCTTC
CSVGLLAREQFF
>.|TRBJ2-5|TRBV5-4|.
TGTGCCAGTAGCGCACGAAAGACCCAGTACTTC
CASSARKTQYF
>TRBD2|TRBJ2-1|TRBV29-1|many
TGCAGCGTGGGGGCGGGAGGGTTCTACAATGAGCAGTTCTTC
CSVGAGGFYNEQFF
>.|TRBJ1-4|TRBV11-2|.
TGTACCAGCAGCCAACTCGTTTGGGAACAGGGACTTAATGAGAAACTGTTTTTT
CTSSQLVWEQGLNEKLFF
>.|TRBJ1-2|TRBV5-5|many
TGTGCCAGCAGCTTGGGAGGCTTCTCTGAGGATGGCTACACCTTC
CASSLGGFSEDGYTF
>.|TRBJ2-5|TRBV5-4|.
TGTGCCAGCAGCTTGGTGGACAGAGAAGAGACCCAGTACTTC
CASSLVDREETQYF
>.|TRBJ2-3|TRBV5-1|.
TGCCCCAGCAGCAGAGGGCAGGCGCCCAGCACAGATACGCAGTATTTT
CPSSRGQAPSTDTQYF
>TRBD1|TRBJ2-7|TRBV11-3|.
TGTGCCAGGAGCCCGGGACAGGGACTACTCTACGAGCAGCACTTC
CARSPGQGLLYEQHF
>.|TRBJ2-2|TRBV6-4|few
TGTGCCAGCAGCCAGGCAGGGATCAACAGCGGGGAGCTGTTTTTT
CASSQAGINSGELFF
>TRBD1|TRBJ1-3|TRBV18|.
TGTGCCCGCTCACCGGGACAGGGTCTAAACACCATATATTTT
CARSPGQGLNTIYF
>TRBD1|TRBJ2-7|TRBV19|many
TGTGCCAGTAGCCTCTCCGGGACAGGGATCTACGAGCAGTACTTC
CASSLSGTGIYEQYF
>TRBD2|TRBJ2-7|TRBV6-5|many
TGTGCCAGTTATGGGAGGGAAGGCGAGCAGTACTTC
CASYGREGEQYF
>.|TRBJ2-7|TRBV11-2|once
TGTGCCAGCAGGATTGTGGGTGGATCCTACGAGCAGTATTTC
CASRIVGGSYEQYF
>.|TRBJ2-2|TRBV12-3/TRBV12-4|.
TGTGCCAGCAGTCCCGGGACGCTCACCGGGGAGCTGTTCTTT
CASSPGTLTGELFF
>.|TRBJ2-3|TRBV6-5|.
TGTGCCTGCAGTTACGCAGATACGCAGTATTTC
CACSYADTQYF
>.|TRBJ2-3|TRBV5-1|many
TGCGCCAGCAGCTTGACGGGAGTCAGCACAGATACGCAGTATTTT
CASSLTGVSTDTQYF
>.|TRBJ2-7|TRBV7-8|.
TGTGCCAGCAACAGGACTGGTTCATCTCAAGGCGAGCAGTACTTC
CASNRTGSSQGEQYF
>TRBD2|TRBJ2-1|TRBV6-5|.
TGTGCCAACAGGCTGTTAGCGGGGGGGACCTACAATGAGCAGTTCTTC
CANRLLAGGTYNEQFF
>.|TRBJ1-5|TRBV4-1|many
TGCGCCAGCAGCCAAGAATATCCAGGCAATCAGCCCCAGCATTTT
CASSQEYPGNQPQHF
>.|TRBJ1-5|TRBV4-1|.
TGCGCCAGCTGCCCCTCACCTCCCGACTACCCGGACCCTTTCGGGCAGCCCCAGCATTTT
CASCPSPPDYPDPFGQPQHF
>.|TRBJ2-1|TRBV12-3/TRBV12-4|.
TGTGGCAGCAGCAACCCCAATGAGCAATTCTTC
CGSSNPNEQFF
>TRBD1|TRBJ2-7|TRBV29-1|once
TGCAGCGTTGCACGGACAGGGACGGACGAGCAGCACTTC
CSVARTGTDEQHF
>.|TRBJ2-5|TRBV29-1|.
TGCGGCGTTGGGGAGGCCCGAGAGACCCAGTACTTC
CGVGEARETQYF